The source of this T cell receptor beta chain is a study of naive and memory T cell subsets. The beta constant-region primer was an equimolar mix of two oligonucleotides covering TRBC1 and TRBC2. Four rounds of PCR amplified the ligated cDNA using nested alpha and beta constant-region primers plus SP2. One entry per CDR3 protein, called by TCRdb with MiXCR from the UMI-ligation and nested PCR reads. The data hold about 22,000 distinct CDR3 sequences, with roughly 10% observed a single time. Per germline, CDR1 SQVTM and CDR2 ANQGSEA. The CDR3 spans 16 residues. Unmatched junction bases numbered 14, after V lost 0 bases and J lost 6 bases. As for this clonotype: The antigen remains undetermined.

CMV status came from CD4+ T cell IFNgamma after overnight CMV lysate stimulation of fresh PBMCs. Findings and caveats of the study: In naive cells, over 85% of TCR sequences were seen only once. Each distinct alpha or beta sequence counts as one clonotype. Gini index rose across naive, CM, EM and EMRA in CD4 and CD8.

The V call is TRBV29-1, the J call TRBJ2-7; TRBD1 aligns across 7 bases. This receptor was obtained from a human donor in good health. Material: central memory CD8+ T cells from blood. The CDR3 is CSVEDRGTEGLFEQYF. Here the CDR3 DNA reads TGCAGCGTTGAAGATCGAGGGACAGAAGGTCTCTTCGAGCAGTACTTC.